Below are 10 T cell receptor beta chains sequenced from a single sample in a study of siplizumab effects on memory and regulatory T cells. The table came from immunoSEQ multiplex PCR; TCRdb's copy has only in-frame clones and leaves some out. The sample includes 92,000 or so clones, just under 90% of them seen just once. Sequencing was done on a sample of CD4+ T cells sorted from blood. The source of these receptors is a human donor in good health.

The chain couples TRBV15 to TRBJ1-3, with D maybe TRBD1 (6 bases). This CDR3 is built from 16 residues. Germline values: CDR1 LNHNV, CDR2 YYDKDF (reference sequence). V shed 0 bases and J shed 3 bases, with 12 bases lying between them. The CDR3 sequence: CATSRDPGVGGNTIYF. As DNA, the CDR3 is TGTGCCACCAGCAGAGATCCAGGGGTCGGTGGAAACACCATATATTTT.

The chain recombines TRBV9 with TRBJ2-3, with unresolved D. Deletions cut 4 bases from V and 8 bases from J, with 20 bases between. The germline V gene has CDR1 SGDLS and CDR2 YYNGEE. CDR3 size: 15 residues. The CDR3, as DNA: TGTGCCAGCAGCCCCTCCGGAGCCCCAAGGGTTACGCAGTATTTT. Residues: CASSPSGAPRVTQYF. Using reference TRBV9 and TRBJ2-3 for the parts outside the CDR3, the full variable domain is DSGVTQTPKHLITATGQRVTLRCSPRSGDLSVYWYQQSLDQGLQFLIQYYNGEERAKGNILERFSAQQFPDLHSELNLSSLELGDSALYFCASSPSGAPRVTQYFGPGTRLTVL.

The chain employs TRBV5-1 and TRBJ2-1, with D possibly being TRBD2 (5 bases). V lost 1 base to trimming and J lost 7 bases, with 15 bases between them. The CDR3 sequence is 15 residues long. The germline V gene has CDR1 SGHRS and CDR2 YFSETQ. The CDR3: CASSLNRVRRNEQFF. DNA of the CDR3: TGCGCCAGCAGCTTGAATAGGGTAAGGAGGAATGAGCAGTTCTTC.

The CDR3 loop reads CASSAPRGRLPYEQYF. CDR3 DNA: TGTGCCAGCAGTGCCCCGCGGGGGCGACTCCCCTACGAGCAGTACTTC. V gene TRBV2 combines with J gene TRBJ2-7, with D maybe TRBD2 (7 bases). Germline CDR1 SNHLY, CDR2 FYNNEI. The CDR3 extends over 16 amino acids. Trimming took off 4 bases at V and 2 bases at J, with 18 bases between the two ends.

The chain combines TRBV4-2 with TRBJ2-1; D tentatively reads TRBD1 or TRBD2 (5 bases each). Germline-derived CDR1 and CDR2 are LGHNA and YNFKEQ. V gave up 5 bases and J gave up 12 bases, with 20 bases separating them. The length of the CDR3 is 14 residues. The CDR3 sequence: CASSFRDLEGGQFF. The CDR3, as DNA: TGTGCCAGCAGCTTCCGGGACCTCGAGGGCGGGCAGTTCTTC.

The chain joins TRBV28 to TRBJ1-2, with 8 bases fitting TRBD1. V dropped 10 bases and J dropped 1; count of bases not matched to a gene: 5. The CDR3 is made up of 13 amino acids. Germline CDR1 is MDHEN and CDR2 is SYDVKM. The CDR3 here is CATLDRDNYGYTF. In nucleotides, the CDR3 is TGTGCCACCCTGGACAGGGATAACTATGGCTACACCTTC.

The chain has TRBV30 and TRBJ1-3; a weak D match, TRBD1 (5 bases). CDR3 size: 15 residues. In germline, CDR1 is GTSNPN, CDR2 SVGIG (reference sequence). V shed 5 bases and J shed 2 bases, with 16 bases lying between them. CDR3 amino acids: CAWGRRGPAGNTIYF. As DNA, the CDR3 is TGTGCCTGGGGACGAAGGGGCCCAGCTGGAAACACCATATATTTT.

This clone was recorded a few times. The chain couples TRBV15 to TRBJ2-5; 7 bases align to TRBD1. Germline trimming cut 3 bases from V and 4 bases from J; bases unmatched to any gene: 11. Germline CDR1 LNHNV, CDR2 YYDKDF (reference sequence). The CDR3 length is 16 residues. CDR3 nucleotide sequence: TGTGCCACCAGCAGTCCAGACAGGGCAGTGCGAGAGACCCAGTACTTC. Translating it yields CATSSPDRAVRETQYF.

The chain is built from TRBV18 and TRBJ1-3, with D possibly TRBD1 on 6 matching bases. CDR3 length: 16 amino acids. Germline V gene data show CDR1 as KGHSH and CDR2 as LQKENI. The V and J ends lost 3 bases and 0 bases respectively, with 12 bases between them. CDR3 nucleotides: TGTGCCAGCTCACCGTCCGGGACAAACTCTGGAAACACCATATATTTT. Amino acid sequence: CASSPSGTNSGNTIYF.

The chain employs TRBV29-1 and TRBJ2-5; perhaps TRBD2 as D (5 bases). V lost 7 bases, J lost 4 bases, and 13 bases lay in between. CDR1 and CDR2 (germline): SQVTM, ANQGSEA. CDR3 length equals 12 residues. Here the CDR3 reads CSGGVLRETQYF. CDR3 DNA sequence: TGCAGCGGGGGAGTTCTACGAGAGACCCAGTACTTC.